These 8 T cell receptor beta chains share one sample of origin, sequenced in a study of cytomegalovirus exposure and HLA in healthy donors. Vbeta (60) and Jbeta (13) primers were used in the PCR. Generated by immunoSEQ multiplex PCR, the TCRdb table keeps only in-frame clones and is missing some. Found here are under 200,000 clones, around 84% of them singletons; the top ten hold about 3%. The sample was PBMCs. Receptors originate from a middle-aged man in good health and CMV-seropositive.

The chain couples TRBV6-5 to TRBJ2-7; the D gene is possibly TRBD2 (6 bases). CDR3 size: 14 residues. The germline V gene encodes CDR1 MNHEY and CDR2 SVGAGI. V lost 0 bases and J 2 bases, leaving 8 bases between the germline ends. The CDR3: CASSYSEGTYEQYF. The DNA of the CDR3 is TGTGCCAGCAGTTACTCGGAGGGGACCTACGAGCAGTACTTC.

The chain recombines TRBV6-6 with TRBJ1-6; D remains unclear. The ends were cut back, 5 bases at V and 0 bases at J, with 5 bases in the middle. Germline loops: CDR1 MNHNY, CDR2 SVGAGI (reference sequence). CDR3 length: 14 amino acids. CDR3 sequence reads: CASSTSSYNSPLHF. The CDR3 bases are TGTGCCAGCAGTACTAGCTCCTATAATTCACCCCTCCACTTT.

The chain couples TRBV28 to TRBJ2-3, with D perhaps matching TRBD2 (6 bases). CDR3 length equals 13 residues. Deletions cut 8 bases from V and 2 bases from J, with 11 bases between. Germline V gene data show CDR1 as MDHEN and CDR2 as SYDVKM. CDR3 bases: TGTGCCAGCGTCGGGACTCACACAGATACGCAGTATTTT. It translates to CASVGTHTDTQYF.

J is TRBJ1-2 and V is TRBV7-8, with 7 bases fitting TRBD1. The length of the CDR3 is 14 residues. The junction had 5 bases not matched to a gene; V was cut back by 0 bases and J by 7 bases. Per the germline V gene, CDR1 is SGHVS and CDR2 is FQNEAQ. This CDR3 reads CASSLAGGDFGYTF. In DNA form, the CDR3 reads TGTGCCAGCAGCTTAGCAGGGGGCGACTTTGGCTACACCTTC. Complete variable domain (other parts from reference TRBV7-8 and TRBJ1-2): GAGVSQSPRYKVAKRGQDVALRCDPISGHVSLFWYQQALGQGPEFLTYFQNEAQLDKSGLPSDRFFAERPEGSVSTLKIQRTQQEDSAVYLCASSLAGGDFGYTFGSGTRLTVV.

The CDR3 reads CASTPGPGGGNTIYF. CDR3 in DNA: TGTGCCAGCACCCCGGGACCTGGGGGGGGAAACACCATATATTTT. V is TRBV2 and J is TRBJ1-3, with a tentative D call TRBD1 (5 bases). The germline CDR1 and CDR2 sequences are SNHLY and FYNNEI. V was shortened by 7 bases and J by 4 bases, with 17 bases between the two germline ends. The CDR3 is 15 amino acids.

The chain couples TRBV9 to TRBJ2-3; TRBD1 matches 9 bases. Trimming cost V 4 bases and J 0 bases; bases outside gene matches: 6. This CDR3 is 16 amino acids long. CDR1 is SGDLS, CDR2 YYNGEE, per germline. The CDR3 sequence is CASSPRTGASTDTQYF. The CDR3 DNA is TGTGCCAGCAGCCCTCGGACAGGGGCCAGCACAGATACGCAGTATTTT.

The chain couples TRBV5-1 to TRBJ2-6, with 8 bases identical to TRBD1. Germline CDR1 is SGHRS and CDR2 is YFSETQ. The CDR3 runs 17 residues. V shed 5 bases and J 0 bases; nucleotides not matched to a gene: 7. The CDR3 region is CASRPGTGASGANVLTF. DNA of the CDR3: TGCGCCAGCAGACCGGGGACAGGAGCCTCTGGGGCCAACGTCCTGACTTTC.

The V call is TRBV6-1, the J call TRBJ2-7; D is ambiguous. V was cut by 5 bases and J by 5 bases, with 10 bases left in between. Germline V gene lookup returns CDR1 MNHNS and CDR2 SASEGT. The CDR3 spans 12 residues. CDR3 loop: CASSLLIDEQYF. CDR3 nucleotides: TGTGCCAGCAGTCTTCTTATCGACGAGCAGTACTTC.